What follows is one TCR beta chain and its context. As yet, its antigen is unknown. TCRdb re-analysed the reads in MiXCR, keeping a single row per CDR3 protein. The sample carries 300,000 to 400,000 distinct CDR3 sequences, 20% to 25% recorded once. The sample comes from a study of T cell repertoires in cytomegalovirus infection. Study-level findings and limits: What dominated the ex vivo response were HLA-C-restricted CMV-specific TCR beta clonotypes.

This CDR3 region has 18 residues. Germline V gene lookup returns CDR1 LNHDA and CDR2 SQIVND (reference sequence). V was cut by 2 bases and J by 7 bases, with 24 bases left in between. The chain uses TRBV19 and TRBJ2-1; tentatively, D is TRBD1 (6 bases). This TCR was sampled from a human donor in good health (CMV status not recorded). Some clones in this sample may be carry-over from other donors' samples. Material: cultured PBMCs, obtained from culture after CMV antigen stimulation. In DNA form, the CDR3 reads TGTGCCAGTAGTATAAATAAGGGGGTGAGCCGCCAGGGGAATGAGCAGTTCTTC. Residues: CASSINKGVSRQGNEQFF.